Each of the 15 T cell receptor beta chains below was sequenced from the same sample in a study of CD8+ T cells in alopecia areata. Following RNA extraction, reverse transcription yielded cDNA that acted as the sequencing template. Profiled with immunoSEQ multiplex PCR; TCRdb holds only in-frame clones, not every one. Of hundreds of thousands of clones listed, about two thirds were seen once; the top ten hold 1% to 1.5%. The specimen comprised CD4+ T cells sorted from blood, sampled at week 0. The receptor source for this set is a human donor with alopecia areata.

V usage is TRBV18 and J usage is TRBJ2-7; D gene uncertain. The length of the CDR3 is 13 residues. CDR1 and CDR2 from the germline V gene are KGHSH and LQKENI. V was shortened by 6 bases and J by 0 bases, with 9 bases between the two germline ends. CDR3 in amino acids: CASSYGSSYEQYF. The CDR3 nucleotides are TGTGCCAGCTCCTACGGTTCCTCCTACGAGCAGTACTTC.

The chain recombines TRBV7-2 with TRBJ1-2, with D hard to call. Germline loops: CDR1 SGHTA, CDR2 FQGNSA. V lost 1 base to trimming and J lost 3 bases, with 9 bases between them. There are 14 residues in the CDR3. The CDR3 loop reads CASSLVESYYGYTF. The CDR3 DNA reads TGTGCCAGCAGCTTAGTAGAGTCCTACTATGGCTACACCTTC.

J is TRBJ1-1 and V is TRBV7-2; 10 bases map to TRBD1. CDR3 size: 16 residues. Germline lookup yields CDR1 SGHTA and CDR2 FQGNSA. V lost 4 bases, J lost 5 bases, and 10 bases stayed unmatched. As DNA, the CDR3 is TGTGCCAGCAGCTCTCTGACAGGGGGCGCGGGTACTGAAGCTTTCTTT. Translating it yields CASSSLTGGAGTEAFF.

V is TRBV29-1 and J is TRBJ2-7, with D maybe TRBD1 (6 bases). Germline CDR1 SQVTM, CDR2 ANQGSEA. The CDR3 extends over 12 amino acids. Trimming removed 8 bases from V and 2 bases from J, with 13 bases in between. This CDR3 is CSTAQGPYEQYF. The CDR3 DNA is TGCAGCACCGCACAGGGCCCCTACGAGCAGTACTTC.

This clone appeared a few times. Other DNA sequences from this sample encode an identical CDR3 as well. V usage is TRBV2 and J usage is TRBJ2-6; D not resolved. Trimming cost V 3 bases and J 0 bases, with 6 bases left between them. This CDR3 comprises 15 residues. Germline-derived CDR1 and CDR2 are SNHLY and FYNNEI. CDR3 bases: TGTGCCAGCAGTGACTGGGGCTCTGGGGCCAACGTCCTGACTTTC. Amino acid sequence: CASSDWGSGANVLTF.

The gene calls are TRBV29-1 and TRBJ2-3; D remains unclear. With 4 bases removed from V and 2 bases from J, the gap between germline ends came to 4 bases. The CDR3 is 11 residues long. CDR1 and CDR2 (germline): SQVTM, ANQGSEA. The CDR3 nucleotides read TGCAGCGTTGCCCACACAGATACGCAGTATTTT. The encoded protein is CSVAHTDTQYF.

The table lists this clone with a count of one. The rearrangement joins TRBV25-1 to TRBJ1-2; a possible D gene is TRBD1 (6 bases). The CDR3 sequence is 13 residues long. The V gene's germline CDR1 is MGHDK and CDR2 SYGVNS. V shed 5 bases and J shed 8 bases, with 15 bases lying between them. The CDR3 DNA reads TGTGCCAGCAGTCGTACACAGGGCGGAGGCTACACCTTC. It yields the protein CASSRTQGGGYTF.

The chain recombines TRBV29-1 with TRBJ2-5; TRBD1 might be the D (6 bases). Trimming shortened V by 8 bases and J by 3 bases, and 13 bases separated the two germline ends. The germline V gene has CDR1 SQVTM and CDR2 ANQGSEA. This CDR3 is built from 12 residues. This CDR3 is CSIRGHEETQYF. The DNA of the CDR3 is TGCAGCATCAGGGGACATGAAGAGACCCAGTACTTC.

The genes are TRBV14 and TRBJ1-1; the D is unclear. The germline V gene has CDR1 SGHDN and CDR2 FVKESK. The CDR3 has 13 amino acids. V shed 1 base and J shed 3 bases, with 6 bases lying between them. CDR3 region: CASSQAGYTEAFF. In DNA form, the CDR3 reads TGTGCCAGCAGCCAAGCCGGGTACACTGAAGCTTTCTTT.

By proportion, this clone is medium-sized (0.01 to 0.1%). The gene calls are TRBV19 and TRBJ2-6, with D perhaps given as TRBD1 or TRBD2 (5 bases each). The CDR3 is made up of 16 amino acids. Trimming removed 6 bases from V and 0 bases from J, with 12 bases in between. The germline CDR1 and CDR2 sequences are LNHDA and SQIVND (reference sequence). The CDR3 spells CASRSSGRSGANVLTF. In DNA form, the CDR3 reads TGTGCCAGTAGGAGCTCGGGGCGCTCTGGGGCCAACGTCCTGACTTTC.

J is TRBJ2-7 and V is TRBV29-1; weak D call: TRBD1 (6 bases). The CDR3 is 17 residues long. Trimming pared 4 bases from V and 3 bases from J, leaving 25 bases between. Germline V gene data show CDR1 as SQVTM and CDR2 as ANQGSEA. The CDR3 loop is CSVAVWTRTGKFYEQYF. Written as DNA, the CDR3 is TGCAGCGTTGCGGTGTGGACCAGAACAGGGAAATTCTACGAGCAGTACTTC.

In this sample, this clone turned up a few times. Other nucleotide sequences from this sample produce the same CDR3. The chain employs TRBV29-1 and TRBJ2-5; D gene uncertain. The CDR3 loop spans 12 amino acids. Trimming left V 4 bases short and J 5 bases short, with 11 bases between. Germline V CDR1 and CDR2: SQVTM, ANQGSEA. The DNA for the CDR3 is TGCAGCGTTGTAAGAGGAGAGGAGACCCAGTACTTC. Amino acids: CSVVRGEETQYF.

This clone occurred a few times. V and J are TRBV27 and TRBJ1-1; TRBD1 matches 7 bases. Trimming took 5 bases from V and 4 from J; bases not matched to a gene: 7. The CDR3 is made up of 14 amino acids. The germline V gene has CDR1 MNHEY and CDR2 SMNVEV (reference sequence). Written as DNA, the CDR3 is TGTGCCAGCAGTCCACGACAGGGAAGCACTGAAGCTTTCTTT. Protein product: CASSPRQGSTEAFF.

J is TRBJ1-2 and V is TRBV29-1; no clear D gene. Germline CDR1 SQVTM, CDR2 ANQGSEA. The CDR3 length is 12 residues. V lost 4 bases and J lost 0, with 6 bases in between. The CDR3 protein is CSVVAANYGYTF. Written as DNA, the CDR3 is TGCAGCGTTGTCGCTGCTAACTATGGCTACACCTTC.

This clone showed up just once. Other nucleotide sequences from this sample produce the same CDR3. The genes are TRBV18 and TRBJ2-5, with no clear D. This CDR3 is built from 12 residues. With 4 bases removed from V and 0 bases from J, the gap between germline ends came to 3 bases. Germline V lookup: CDR1 KGHSH, CDR2 LQKENI. The CDR3 DNA follows: TGTGCCAGCTCACAATACCAAGAGACCCAGTACTTC. Its protein is CASSQYQETQYF.